This TCR beta chain emerged from a study of cytomegalovirus exposure and HLA in healthy donors. General study findings and limits: Per a prior analysis, the majority of TCR beta V segments were productive roughly 87% or roughly 30% of the time. Fewer N-insertions (relative to the approximately 700-donor mean) were reportedly seen in an Asian-associated ancestry cluster in a later analysis. As a later analysis showed, a missense DCLRE1C variant was linked to trimming of TCR beta V- and J-genes.

Both 60 Vbeta primers and 13 Jbeta primers went into the PCR. The protocol was immunoSEQ multiplex PCR, while the TCRdb copy is restricted to in-frame clones and leaves out a portion. This sample's clone table lists around 120,000 clones. About this clone: What it binds is unknown.

The sample comprised PBMCs. The receptor's source is a man aged 18 to 30 in good health and CMV-seronegative.

CDR3 sequence (DNA): TGTGCCAGCAGCTTGGTGGAGAGAGAGACCCAGTACTTC. Its protein product is CASSLVERETQYF. The chain has TRBV11-2 and TRBJ2-5; no clear D gene. The CDR3 consists of 13 residues. Per the germline V gene, CDR1 is SGHAT and CDR2 is FQNNGV. Trimming took off 3 bases at V and 4 bases at J, with 9 bases between the two ends.